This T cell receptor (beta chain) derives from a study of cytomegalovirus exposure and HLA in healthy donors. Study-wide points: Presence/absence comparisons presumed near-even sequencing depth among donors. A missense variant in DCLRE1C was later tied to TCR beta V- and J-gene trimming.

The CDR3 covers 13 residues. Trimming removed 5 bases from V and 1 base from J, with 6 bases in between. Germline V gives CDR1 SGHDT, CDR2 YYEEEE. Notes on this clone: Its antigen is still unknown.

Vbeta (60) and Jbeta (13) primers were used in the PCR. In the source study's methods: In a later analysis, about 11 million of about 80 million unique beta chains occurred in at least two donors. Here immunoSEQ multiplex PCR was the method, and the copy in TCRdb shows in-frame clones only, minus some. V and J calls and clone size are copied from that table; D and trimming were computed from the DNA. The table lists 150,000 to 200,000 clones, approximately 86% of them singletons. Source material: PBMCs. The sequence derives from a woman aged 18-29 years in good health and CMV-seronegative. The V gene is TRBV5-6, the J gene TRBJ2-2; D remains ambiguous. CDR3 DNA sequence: TGTGCCAGCAGGTCGGGGAACACCGGGGAGCTGTTTTTT. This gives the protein CASRSGNTGELFF.